This TCR beta chain was profiled in a study of graft-versus-host responses after intestinal transplantation. Regarding this clone: Its antigen is as yet unknown.

Produced via immunoSEQ multiplex PCR; TCRdb's table is partial and in-frame only. The repertoire consists of about 99,000 clones, with approximately 94% occurring once and the leading ten covering 0.95% to 1.5%. Study-level results: Detection of GvH clones occurred in recipient marrow, and some had their first appearance in ileum or blood. Allografts from individuals with graft-donor T cell macrochimerism displayed high graft-versus-host to host-versus-graft clonal ratios.

Germline lookup yields CDR1 SNHLY and CDR2 FYNNEI. V was cut by 2 bases and J by 6 bases, with 18 bases left in between. The CDR3 length is 16 residues. This clonotype was obtained from a human donor who received an intestinal transplant. Sequenced material: unstimulated CD8+ T cells sorted from spleen or lymph node cells, taken before intestinal transplant. The V call is TRBV2, the J call TRBJ2-3; D is perhaps TRBD1 (6 bases). CDR3 DNA: TGTGCCAGCAGTGAATCCTGGGGGCTAGCTGCCGATACGCAGTATTTT. Translated, it gives CASSESWGLAADTQYF.